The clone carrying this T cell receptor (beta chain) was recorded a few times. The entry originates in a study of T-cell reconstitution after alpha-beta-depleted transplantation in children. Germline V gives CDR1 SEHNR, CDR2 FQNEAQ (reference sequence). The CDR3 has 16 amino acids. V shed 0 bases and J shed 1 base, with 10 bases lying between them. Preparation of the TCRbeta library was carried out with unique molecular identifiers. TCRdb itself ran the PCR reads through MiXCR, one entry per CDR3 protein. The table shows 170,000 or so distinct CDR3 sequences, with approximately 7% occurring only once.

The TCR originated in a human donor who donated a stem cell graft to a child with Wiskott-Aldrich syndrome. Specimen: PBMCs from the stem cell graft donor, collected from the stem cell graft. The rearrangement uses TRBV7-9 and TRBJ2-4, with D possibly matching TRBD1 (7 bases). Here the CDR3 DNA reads TGTGCCAGCAGCTTAGCGGAGGGGGCGGCCAAAAACATTCAGTACTTC. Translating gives CASSLAEGAAKNIQYF. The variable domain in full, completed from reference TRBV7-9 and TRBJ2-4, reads DTGVSQNPRHKITKRGQNVTFRCDPISEHNRLYWYRQTLGQGPEFLTYFQNEAQLEKSRLLSDRFSAERPKGSFSTLEIQRTEQGDSAMYLCASSLAEGAAKNIQYFGAGTRLSVL.